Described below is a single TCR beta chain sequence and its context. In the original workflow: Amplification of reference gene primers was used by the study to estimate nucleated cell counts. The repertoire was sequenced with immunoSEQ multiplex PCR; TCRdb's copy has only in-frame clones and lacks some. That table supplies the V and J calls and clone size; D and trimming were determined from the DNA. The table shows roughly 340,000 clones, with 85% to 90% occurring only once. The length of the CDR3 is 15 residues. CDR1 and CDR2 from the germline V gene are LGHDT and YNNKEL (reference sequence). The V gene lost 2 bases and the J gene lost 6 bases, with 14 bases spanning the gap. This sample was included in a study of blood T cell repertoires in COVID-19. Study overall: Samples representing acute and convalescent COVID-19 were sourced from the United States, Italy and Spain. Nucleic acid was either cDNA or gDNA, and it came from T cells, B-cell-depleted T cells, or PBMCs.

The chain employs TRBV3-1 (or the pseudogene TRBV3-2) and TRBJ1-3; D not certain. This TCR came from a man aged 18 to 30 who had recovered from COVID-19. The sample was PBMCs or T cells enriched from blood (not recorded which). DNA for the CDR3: TGTGCCAGCAGCCAAACCGCAGCGCCGTCAAACACCATATATTTT. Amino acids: CASSQTAAPSNTIYF.